The source of this TCR beta chain is a study of T cells in Graves' hyperthyroidism and ophthalmopathy. Amplification of TCR beta CDR3 regions was performed using RNA transcripts as template. With the HTBI primer set, the TCR CDR3 went through a first round of RT-PCR. Each CDR3 protein is one row after TCRdb ran MiXCR on the multiplex PCR reads. The table shows roughly 380,000 distinct CDR3 sequences, with 15% to 20% occurring only once. V was pared by 5 bases and J by 5 bases, with 9 bases between. The CDR3 runs 12 residues. In this sample, this clonotype turned up many times. The source material was blood. The chain is built from TRBV12-3 or TRBV12-4 and TRBJ1-2; unclear D gene. The source is a woman in her forties with Graves' ophthalmopathy. CDR3 sequence (DNA): TGTGCCAGCAGTACCGACACGTATGGCTACACCTTC. It translates to CASSTDTYGYTF.